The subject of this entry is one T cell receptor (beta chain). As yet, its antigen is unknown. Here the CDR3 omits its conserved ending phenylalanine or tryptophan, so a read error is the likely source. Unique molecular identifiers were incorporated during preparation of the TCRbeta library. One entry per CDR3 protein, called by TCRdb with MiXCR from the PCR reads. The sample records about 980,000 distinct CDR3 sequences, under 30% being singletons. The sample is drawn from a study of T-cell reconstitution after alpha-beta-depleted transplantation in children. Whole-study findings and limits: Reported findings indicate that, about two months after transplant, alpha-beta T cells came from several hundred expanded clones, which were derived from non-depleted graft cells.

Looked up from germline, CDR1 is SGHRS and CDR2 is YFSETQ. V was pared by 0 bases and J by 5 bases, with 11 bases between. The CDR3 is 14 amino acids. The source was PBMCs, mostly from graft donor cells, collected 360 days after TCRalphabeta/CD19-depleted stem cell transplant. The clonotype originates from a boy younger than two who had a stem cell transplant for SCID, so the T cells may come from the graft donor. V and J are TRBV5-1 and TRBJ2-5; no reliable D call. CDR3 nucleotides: TGCGCCAGCAGCTTGGATAGGGTCGGGGAGACCCAGTACTGC. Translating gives CASSLDRVGETQYC.